This T cell receptor beta chain was sequenced during a study of T cells in Graves' hyperthyroidism and ophthalmopathy. This clonotype was seen many times. Its cognate antigen is unknown. Using RNA transcripts as the source, TCR beta CDR3 regions were amplified. The HTBI primer set served for first-round RT-PCR of the TCR CDR3. TCRdb fed the multiplex PCR reads into MiXCR, producing one record per CDR3 protein. The sample shows some 490,000 distinct CDR3 sequences, roughly a sixth of them seen only once. Study-level findings and limits: The model anticipated ophthalmopathy a median about six months pre-onset.

The TCR sequence derives from a woman aged 25 to 39 with Graves' ophthalmopathy. Input material: blood.

The CDR3 reads CASSGDRRGYTF. The DNA for the CDR3 is TGTGCCAGCAGCGGGGACAGGCGAGGCTACACCTTC. The V gene is TRBV5-6, the J gene TRBJ1-2; 8 bases are shared with TRBD1. The germline V gene encodes CDR1 SGHDT and CDR2 YYEEEE. The CDR3 is 12 amino acids. J gave up 8 bases and V 4 bases, and 4 bases lay outside the gene matches.